The rows below give T cell receptor beta chains drawn from one sample of a study of control samples from healthy donors and cancer patients. Profiling relied on immunoSEQ multiplex PCR, and the TCRdb table lists in-frame clones only, not all of them. The sample has about 95,000 clones, 85% seen once. The source material was blood. The receptor set was obtained from a man aged 30 to 45 in good health. Both conserved end residues are part of each CDR3. The D gene is left open where the match is weak. Clone size, where shown, is once, few, many, or a class for clones that have expanded.

abundance,d_gene,j_gene,v_gene,CDR3nt,CDR3aa
NA,TRBD1,TRBJ1-1,TRBV27,TGTGCCAGCAGTCAGGGGGTTTTCGGCACTGAAGCTTTCTTT,CASSQGVFGTEAFF
NA,TRBD1,TRBJ1-1,TRBV5-1,TGCGCCAGCAGCTCTTGGGACAGGGTCACCACTGAAGCTTTCTTT,CASSSWDRVTTEAFF
NA,NA,TRBJ1-2,TRBV6-5,TGTGCCAGCAGATTGACGGTAAACTATGGCTACACCTTC,CASRLTVNYGYTF
NA,NA,TRBJ1-1,TRBV13,TGTGCCAGCAGCTTAGGCGAGAGTAACACTGAAGCTTTCTTT,CASSLGESNTEAFF
NA,TRBD1,TRBJ1-6,TRBV18,TGTGCCAGCTCCCGGGACAGGGGCGATTCACCCCTCCACTTT,CASSRDRGDSPLHF
NA,NA,TRBJ1-2,TRBV5-1,TGCGCCAGCAGCCCGGGTGGGAACTATGGCTACACCTTC,CASSPGGNYGYTF
NA,NA,TRBJ1-6,TRBV10-3,TGTGCCATCAGTGCCGGACAAGCCCATTCACCCCTCCACTTT,CAISAGQAHSPLHF
NA,TRBD1,TRBJ1-1,TRBV18,TGTGCCAGCTCACAGGGGGCGAACACTGAAGCTTTCTTT,CASSQGANTEAFF
medium-sized,NA,TRBJ1-2,TRBV5-1,TGCGCCAGCAGCTTGGAGGGGGTTAGCGGCTACACCTTC,CASSLEGVSGYTF
NA,NA,TRBJ1-3,TRBV5-8,TGTGCCAGCAGCTTCGAGGGGGGAACTGGAAACACCATATATTTT,CASSFEGGTGNTIYF
medium-sized,TRBD1,TRBJ1-6,TRBV14,TGTGCCAGCAGCCAAATTGCCCGGGACAGGTTTCATAATTCACCCCTCCACTTT,CASSQIARDRFHNSPLHF
NA,NA,TRBJ1-2,TRBV15,TGTGCCACCAGCCCCGGACTGACCTATGGCTACACCTTC,CATSPGLTYGYTF
NA,NA,TRBJ1-2,TRBV14,TGTGCCAGCAGCCATGTCGGGTTCTACACCTTC,CASSHVGFYTF
NA,NA,TRBJ2-2,TRBV19,TGTGCCAGTAAGGGCGGGGAGGACACCGGGGAGCTGTTTTTT,CASKGGEDTGELFF
NA,NA,TRBJ1-4,TRBV6-2/TRBV6-3,TGTGCCAGCAGTTCCCTCCGCTTGGACCTCCGAATGGAAAAACTGTTTTTT,CASSSLRLDLRMEKLFF
NA,NA,TRBJ2-7,TRBV18,TGTGCCAGCTCACCACCCCTCGGCTACGAGCAGTACTTC,CASSPPLGYEQYF
NA,NA,TRBJ1-1,TRBV6-2/TRBV6-3,TGTGCCAGCAGTTACTCGAGGGGAGAAGCTTTCTTT,CASSYSRGEAFF
NA,NA,TRBJ1-2,TRBV10-3,TGTGCCATCAGTGAGGCAGGGGTGGGTGGCTACACCTTC,CAISEAGVGGYTF
NA,NA,TRBJ1-1,TRBV6-6,TGTGCCAGCAGTTACGACGGTGAAGCTTTCTTT,CASSYDGEAFF
few,NA,TRBJ1-2,TRBV28,TGTGCCAGCAGTTTGGTGAGCTATGGCTACACCTTC,CASSLVSYGYTF
NA,NA,TRBJ2-7,TRBV11-2,TGTGCCAGCAGCTTGGATCGCTACGAGCAGTACTTC,CASSLDRYEQYF
few,TRBD1,TRBJ1-6,TRBV5-1,TGCGCCAGCAGCTACGAGGGACAGGCGCGAAATTCACCCCTCCACTTT,CASSYEGQARNSPLHF
NA,NA,TRBJ1-5,TRBV10-1,TGCGCCAGGCCCAGGCGGGATAGCAATCAGCCCCAGCATTTT,CARPRRDSNQPQHF
NA,TRBD2,TRBJ2-1,TRBV25-1,TGTGCCAGCAGCCCAACTCAAGCGGGGCCCTCCAATGAGCAGTTCTTC,CASSPTQAGPSNEQFF
NA,NA,TRBJ1-2,TRBV7-9,TGTGCCAGCAGCTTAGGAGGCAGTCCAGGCTATGGCTACACCTTC,CASSLGGSPGYGYTF
NA,NA,TRBJ1-6,TRBV5-4,TGTGCCAGCAGCTTAGGATGGGTTCGAGCCCTCCACTTT,CASSLGWVRALHF
NA,NA,TRBJ1-1,TRBV9,TGTGCCAGCAGCGTAGAGAGGAACACTGAAGCTTTCTTT,CASSVERNTEAFF
NA,NA,TRBJ1-3,TRBV7-9,TGTGCCAGCAGCTTATGGGACTCTGGAAACACCATATATTTT,CASSLWDSGNTIYF
few,TRBD1,TRBJ2-2,TRBV24-1,TGTGCCACCAGTGAAAGGGGGCTTACCGGGGAGCTGTTTTTT,CATSERGLTGELFF
NA,NA,TRBJ2-7,TRBV2,TGTGCCAGCCGTGAGGAACGGATCTCCTACGAGCAGTACTTC,CASREERISYEQYF
NA,TRBD1,TRBJ2-5,TRBV2,TGTGCCAGCAGTGGCCGGGACAGGCAAGAGACCCAGTACTTC,CASSGRDRQETQYF
NA,NA,TRBJ2-3,TRBV30,TGTGCCTGGAGTCAGGAGGACAGCTCGCAGTATTTT,CAWSQEDSSQYF
NA,NA,TRBJ1-2,TRBV19,TGTGCCAGTAGTCCCTCGGGGGCTAGGTATGGCTACACCTTC,CASSPSGARYGYTF
NA,NA,TRBJ1-3,TRBV24-1,TGTGCCACCAGTGATTCCCAACCCCCCCGTGGGGTAATAGCTGGAAACACCATATATTTT,CATSDSQPPRGVIAGNTIYF
NA,TRBD1,TRBJ2-7,TRBV5-1,TGCGCCAGCAGCGCGGACAGGAGCTCCTACGAGCAGTACTTC,CASSADRSSYEQYF
NA,TRBD1,TRBJ2-5,TRBV29-1,TGCAGCGTTGAAGGGACAGGCTTTGTCCAAGAGACCCAGTACTTC,CSVEGTGFVQETQYF
once,NA,TRBJ1-6,TRBV5-1,TGCGCCAGCAGCCCGGACGGGGAGGGACCCCTCCACTTT,CASSPDGEGPLHF
NA,TRBD1,TRBJ2-3,TRBV19,TGTGCCAGTAATAAATTACAGGGGGATACGCAGTATTTT,CASNKLQGDTQYF
NA,NA,TRBJ1-1,TRBV2,TGTGCCAGCAGTGAAGACAGTGAAGCTTTCTTT,CASSEDSEAFF
NA,NA,TRBJ1-1,TRBV5-1,TGCGCCAGCAGCGCTACCGGGACGTTGAACACTGAAGCTTTCTTT,CASSATGTLNTEAFF
NA,NA,TRBJ1-3,TRBV28,TGTGCCAGCAGTTTACGGCCCCCCGAGGGAAACACCATATATTTT,CASSLRPPEGNTIYF
NA,NA,TRBJ2-1,TRBV2,TGTGCCAGCAGTCTCTTTGGTGATGAGCAGTTCTTC,CASSLFGDEQFF
NA,NA,TRBJ1-5,TRBV5-6,TGTGCCAGCAGCTTGGGGGGTTTTGGCAATCAGCCCCAGCATTTT,CASSLGGFGNQPQHF
NA,NA,TRBJ1-1,TRBV13,TGTGCCAGCAGCTTACAGGGTCCGGCTTTCTTT,CASSLQGPAFF
few,NA,TRBJ2-1,TRBV2,TGTGCCAGCACCAAGGGCCGGGAGCAGTTCTTC,CASTKGREQFF
NA,NA,TRBJ1-2,TRBV6-5,TGTGCCAGCAGTAGGGGCCGGGACGGCTACACCTTC,CASSRGRDGYTF
NA,NA,TRBJ1-5,TRBV7-9,TGTGCCAGCAGCCCAAGCGGGGCTTTAAACAATCAGCCCCAGCATTTT,CASSPSGALNNQPQHF
NA,NA,TRBJ1-6,TRBV5-1,TGCGCCAGCAGCTTGGGGATGAGCTCCTATAATTCACCCCTCCACTTT,CASSLGMSSYNSPLHF
NA,NA,TRBJ2-3,TRBV6-4,TGTGCCAGCAGTGAGGGCACAGATACGCAGTATTTT,CASSEGTDTQYF
NA,TRBD1,TRBJ2-3,TRBV3-1/TRBV3-2,TGTGCCAGCAGCCTCCGAACAGGGGTGAGGGGCACAGATACGCAGTATTTT,CASSLRTGVRGTDTQYF